This T cell receptor beta chain was observed in a study of T cells in Graves' hyperthyroidism and ophthalmopathy. RNA transcripts provided the source from which TCR beta CDR3 regions were amplified. HTBI primers drove first-round RT-PCR of the TCR CDR3. A single record per CDR3 protein comes from TCRdb applying MiXCR to the multiplex PCR reads. Among a few hundred thousand distinct CDR3 sequences listed, about half were seen once. Notes on the study in general: Ophthalmopathy onset followed model prediction by a median roughly 6 months.

The CDR3 is 15 residues long. Germline CDR1 is SQVTM and CDR2 is ANQGSEA. A few counts support this clonotype. Its antigen is unknown. At one end the junction does not follow the germline gene, possibly because of a read error. The clonotype comes from an adult woman with Graves' disease, either hyperthyroidism or ophthalmopathy (not recorded which). Material: peripheral blood or thyroid tissue (not recorded which). J is TRBJ2-7 and V is TRBV29-1; D remains unclear. The CDR3 DNA reads as TGTGCCAGCAGTTTAAACGGGCCAGCACCCTACGAGCAGTACTTC. It codes for CASSLNGPAPYEQYF.